This T cell receptor beta chain was identified in a study of T cell changes during pregnancy in multiple sclerosis. The repertoire was sequenced with immunoSEQ multiplex PCR; TCRdb's copy has only in-frame clones and lacks some. The profile covers fewer than 140,000 clones, with about 89% appearing a single time and 1.5% to 2% taken by the ten largest. Trimming at V came to 1 base and at J to 10 bases, leaving 13 bases not matched to a gene. CDR3 length: 16 residues. Germline V gives CDR1 LNHNV, CDR2 YYDKDF (reference sequence). In its sample, this clone was seen once. The gene calls are TRBV15 and TRBJ1-1; 9 bases line up with TRBD1. Sequencing was performed on peripheral blood, taken before pregnancy. The receptor was derived from a female donor with multiple sclerosis, enrolled in a pregnancy study. CDR3 in DNA: TGTGCCACCAGCAGAGCTCACCCCGGGACAGGGTGGGGAGCTTTCTTT. Protein sequence: CATSRAHPGTGWGAFF.